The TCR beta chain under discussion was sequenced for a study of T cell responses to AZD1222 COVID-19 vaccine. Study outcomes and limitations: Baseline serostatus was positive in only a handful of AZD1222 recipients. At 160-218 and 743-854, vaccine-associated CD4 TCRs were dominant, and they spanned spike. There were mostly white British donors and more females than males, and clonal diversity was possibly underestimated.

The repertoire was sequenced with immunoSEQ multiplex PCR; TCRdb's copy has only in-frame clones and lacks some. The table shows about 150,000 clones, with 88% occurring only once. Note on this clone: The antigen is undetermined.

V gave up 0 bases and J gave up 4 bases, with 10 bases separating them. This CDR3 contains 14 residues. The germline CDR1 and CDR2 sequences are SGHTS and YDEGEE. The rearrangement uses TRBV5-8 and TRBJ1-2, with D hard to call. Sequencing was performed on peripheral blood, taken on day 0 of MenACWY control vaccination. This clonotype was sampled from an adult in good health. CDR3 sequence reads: CASSLEGGIYGYTF. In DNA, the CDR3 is TGTGCCAGCAGCTTGGAGGGAGGGATCTATGGCTACACCTTC.